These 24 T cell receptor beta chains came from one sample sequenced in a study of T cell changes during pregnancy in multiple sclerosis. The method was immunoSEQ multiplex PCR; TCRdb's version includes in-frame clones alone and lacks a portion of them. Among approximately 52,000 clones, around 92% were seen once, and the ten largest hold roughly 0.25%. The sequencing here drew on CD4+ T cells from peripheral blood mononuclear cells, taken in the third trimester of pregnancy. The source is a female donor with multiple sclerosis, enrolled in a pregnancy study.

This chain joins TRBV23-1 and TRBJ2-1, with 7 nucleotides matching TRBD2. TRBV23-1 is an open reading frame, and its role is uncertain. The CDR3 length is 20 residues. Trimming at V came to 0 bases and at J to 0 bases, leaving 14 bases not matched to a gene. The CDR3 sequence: CASSQSIVAGTSSSYNEQFF. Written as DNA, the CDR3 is TGCGCCAGCAGTCAATCGATAGTAGCGGGCACCTCTAGCTCCTACAATGAGCAGTTCTTC.

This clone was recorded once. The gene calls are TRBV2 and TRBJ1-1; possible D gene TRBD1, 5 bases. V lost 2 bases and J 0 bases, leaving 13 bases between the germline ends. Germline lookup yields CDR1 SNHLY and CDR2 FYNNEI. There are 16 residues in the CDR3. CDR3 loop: CASSELQQGLNTEAFF. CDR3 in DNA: TGTGCCAGCAGTGAACTCCAGCAGGGCTTGAACACTGAAGCTTTCTTT.

This CDR3 reads CASSVDPSGGVQETQYF. The CDR3 nucleotides are TGTGCCAGCAGCGTAGACCCTAGCGGGGGGGTACAAGAGACCCAGTACTTC. The chain employs TRBV9 and TRBJ2-5; 12 bases agree with TRBD2. There are 17 residues in the CDR3. J lost 2 bases, V lost 0 bases, and 5 bases had no gene match. CDR1 SGDLS and CDR2 YYNGEE come from the germline V gene.

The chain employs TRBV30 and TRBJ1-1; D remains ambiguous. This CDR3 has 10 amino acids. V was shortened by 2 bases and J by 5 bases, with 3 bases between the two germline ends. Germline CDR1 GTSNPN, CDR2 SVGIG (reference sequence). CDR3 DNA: TGTGCCTGGAGTCATACTGAAGCTTTCTTT. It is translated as CAWSHTEAFF.

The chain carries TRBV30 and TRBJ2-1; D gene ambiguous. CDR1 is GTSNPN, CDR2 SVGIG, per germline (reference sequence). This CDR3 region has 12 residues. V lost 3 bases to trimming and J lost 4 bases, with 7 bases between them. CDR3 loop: CAWRPYYNEQFF. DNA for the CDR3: TGTGCCTGGAGGCCCTATTACAATGAGCAGTTCTTC. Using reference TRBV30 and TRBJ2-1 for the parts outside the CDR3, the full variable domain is SQTIHQWPATLVQPVGSPLSLECTVEGTSNPNLYWYRQAAGRGLQLLFYSVGIGQISSEVPQNLSASRPQDRQFILSSKKLLLSDSGFYLCAWRPYYNEQFFGPGTRLTVL.

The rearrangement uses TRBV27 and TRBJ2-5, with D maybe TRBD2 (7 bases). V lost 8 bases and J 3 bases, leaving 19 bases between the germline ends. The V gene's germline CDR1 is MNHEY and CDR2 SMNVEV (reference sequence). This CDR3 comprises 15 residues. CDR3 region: CASREGGGNEETQYF. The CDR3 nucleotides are TGTGCCAGCCGAGAGGGGGGAGGGAATGAAGAGACCCAGTACTTC.

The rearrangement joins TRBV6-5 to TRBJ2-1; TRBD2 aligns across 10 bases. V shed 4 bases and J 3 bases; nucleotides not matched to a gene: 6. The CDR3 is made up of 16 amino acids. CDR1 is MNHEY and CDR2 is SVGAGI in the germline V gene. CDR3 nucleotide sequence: TGTGCCAGCAGTTTTCGTAGCGGGGGGCTCTACAATGAGCAGTTCTTC. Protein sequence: CASSFRSGGLYNEQFF.

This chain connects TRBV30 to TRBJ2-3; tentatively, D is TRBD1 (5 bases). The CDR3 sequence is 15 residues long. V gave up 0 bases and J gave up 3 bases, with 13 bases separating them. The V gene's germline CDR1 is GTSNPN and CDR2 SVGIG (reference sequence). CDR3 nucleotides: TGTGCCTGGAGTGTTGGCCAGGGTCGGACAGATACGCAGTATTTT. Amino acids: CAWSVGQGRTDTQYF. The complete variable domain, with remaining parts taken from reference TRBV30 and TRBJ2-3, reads SQTIHQWPATLVQPVGSPLSLECTVEGTSNPNLYWYRQAAGRGLQLLFYSVGIGQISSEVPQNLSASRPQDRQFILSSKKLLLSDSGFYLCAWSVGQGRTDTQYFGPGTRLTVL.

The CDR3 nucleotides are TGTGCCAGCAGTCCCACCGTTATACAGGGAAGCTACGAGCAGTACTTC. This encodes CASSPTVIQGSYEQYF. This chain links TRBV11-2 with TRBJ2-7, with D possibly TRBD1 on 6 matching bases. Trimming took off 6 bases at V and 3 bases at J, with 21 bases between the two ends. The CDR3 is 16 residues long. Per germline, CDR1 SGHAT and CDR2 FQNNGV.

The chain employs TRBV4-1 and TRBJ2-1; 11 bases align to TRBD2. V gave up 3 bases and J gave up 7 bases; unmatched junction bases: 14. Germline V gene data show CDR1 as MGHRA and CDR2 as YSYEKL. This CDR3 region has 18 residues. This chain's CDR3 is CASSHDRGRLAGMNEQFF. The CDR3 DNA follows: TGCGCCAGCAGCCACGATCGGGGTAGACTAGCGGGAATGAATGAGCAGTTCTTC.

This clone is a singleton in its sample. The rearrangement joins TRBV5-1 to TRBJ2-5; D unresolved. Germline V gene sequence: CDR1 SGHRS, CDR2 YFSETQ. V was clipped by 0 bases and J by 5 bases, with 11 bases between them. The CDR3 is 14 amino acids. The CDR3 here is CASSLAATIETQYF. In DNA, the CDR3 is TGCGCCAGCAGCTTGGCCGCTACGATTGAGACCCAGTACTTC.

The CDR3 region is CASTSAGWANTEAFF. CDR3 nucleotides: TGCGCCAGCACCTCGGCAGGGTGGGCGAACACTGAAGCTTTCTTT. The chain links TRBV10-2 to TRBJ1-1; a weak D match, TRBD1 (5 bases). In germline, CDR1 is WSHSY, CDR2 SAAADI. Trimming took off 7 bases at V and 1 base at J, with 16 bases between the two ends. This CDR3 is 15 amino acids long.

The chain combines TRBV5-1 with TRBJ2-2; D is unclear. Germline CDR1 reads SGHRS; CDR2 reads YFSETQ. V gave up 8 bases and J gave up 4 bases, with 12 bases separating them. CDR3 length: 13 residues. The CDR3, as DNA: TGCGCCAGTCAGCCGACAACCACCGGGGAGCTGTTTTTT. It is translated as CASQPTTTGELFF.

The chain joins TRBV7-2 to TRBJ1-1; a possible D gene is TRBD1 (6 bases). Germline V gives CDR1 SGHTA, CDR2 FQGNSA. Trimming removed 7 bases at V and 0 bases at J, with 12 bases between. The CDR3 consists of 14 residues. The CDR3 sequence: CASTPGQLNTEAFF. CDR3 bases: TGTGCCAGCACCCCCGGACAGCTGAACACTGAAGCTTTCTTT.

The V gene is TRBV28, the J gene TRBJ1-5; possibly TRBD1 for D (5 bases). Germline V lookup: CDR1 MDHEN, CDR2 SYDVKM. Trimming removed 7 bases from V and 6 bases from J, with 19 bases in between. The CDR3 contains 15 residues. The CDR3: CASKKEGRGTQPQHF. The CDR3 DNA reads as TGTGCCAGCAAAAAAGAAGGTAGGGGCACTCAGCCCCAGCATTTT. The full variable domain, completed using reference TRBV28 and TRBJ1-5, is DVKVTQSSRYLVKRTGEKVFLECVQDMDHENMFWYRQDPGLGLRLIYFSYDVKMKEKGDIPEGYSVSREKKERFSLILESASTNQTSMYLCASKKEGRGTQPQHFGDGTRLSIL.

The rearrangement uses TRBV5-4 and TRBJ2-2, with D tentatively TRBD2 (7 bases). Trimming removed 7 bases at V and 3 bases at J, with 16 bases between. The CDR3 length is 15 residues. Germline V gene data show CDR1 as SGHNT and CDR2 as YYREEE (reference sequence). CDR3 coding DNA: TGTGCCAGCCAGGAGGGGGGAGGGGACACCGGGGAGCTGTTTTTT. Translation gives CASQEGGGDTGELFF.

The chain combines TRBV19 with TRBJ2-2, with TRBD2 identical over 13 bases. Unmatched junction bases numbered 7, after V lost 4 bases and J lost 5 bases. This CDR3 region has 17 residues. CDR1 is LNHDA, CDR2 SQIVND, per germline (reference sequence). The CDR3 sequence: CASSTGLAGEITGELFF. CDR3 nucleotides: TGTGCCAGTAGTACAGGACTAGCGGGAGAGATAACCGGGGAGCTGTTTTTT.

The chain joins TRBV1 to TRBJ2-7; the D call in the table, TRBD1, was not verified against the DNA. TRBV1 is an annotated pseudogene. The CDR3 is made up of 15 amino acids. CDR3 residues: CTSSQELQSIYEQYF. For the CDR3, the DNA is TGCACCAGCAGCCAAGAGTTACAGAGCATCTACGAGCAGTACTTC.

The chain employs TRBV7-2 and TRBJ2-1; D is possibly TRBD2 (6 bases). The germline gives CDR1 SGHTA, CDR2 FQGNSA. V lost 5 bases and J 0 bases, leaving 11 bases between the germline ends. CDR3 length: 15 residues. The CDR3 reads CASSRRASSYNEQFF. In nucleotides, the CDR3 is TGTGCCAGCAGCAGGAGGGCGTCCTCCTACAATGAGCAGTTCTTC.

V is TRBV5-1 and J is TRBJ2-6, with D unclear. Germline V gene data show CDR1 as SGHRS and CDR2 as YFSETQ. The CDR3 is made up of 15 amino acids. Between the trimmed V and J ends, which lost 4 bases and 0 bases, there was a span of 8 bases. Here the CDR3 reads CASSDLSSGANVLTF. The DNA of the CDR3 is TGCGCCAGCAGCGACTTATCCTCTGGGGCCAACGTCCTGACTTTC.

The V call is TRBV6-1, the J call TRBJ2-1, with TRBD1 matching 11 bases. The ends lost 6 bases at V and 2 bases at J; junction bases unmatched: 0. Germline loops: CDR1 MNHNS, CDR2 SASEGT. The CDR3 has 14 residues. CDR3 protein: CASRGQGAYNEQFF. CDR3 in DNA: TGTGCCAGCAGGGGACAGGGGGCCTACAATGAGCAGTTCTTC.

The CDR3 reads CATKLRLAGEGDTQYF. CDR3 sequence (DNA): TGTGCCACAAAACTCAGACTAGCGGGAGAGGGGGATACGCAGTATTTT. V and J are TRBV27 and TRBJ2-3, with TRBD2 matching over 12 bases. CDR1 is MNHEY and CDR2 is SMNVEV in the germline V gene (reference sequence). This CDR3 spans 16 amino acids. The V segment lost 10 bases and the J segment 6 bases; nucleotides outside the gene matches: 14.

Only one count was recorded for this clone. The CDR3 DNA sequence: TGCGCCAGCAGCTTGGGGGCAGATAAGAGTCAGCCCCAGCATTTT. Translated: CASSLGADKSQPQHF. The chain employs TRBV5-1 and TRBJ1-5; D gene unclear. Germline CDR1 is SGHRS and CDR2 is YFSETQ. V lost 0 bases to trimming and J lost 6 bases, with 13 bases between them. The CDR3 runs to 15 residues.

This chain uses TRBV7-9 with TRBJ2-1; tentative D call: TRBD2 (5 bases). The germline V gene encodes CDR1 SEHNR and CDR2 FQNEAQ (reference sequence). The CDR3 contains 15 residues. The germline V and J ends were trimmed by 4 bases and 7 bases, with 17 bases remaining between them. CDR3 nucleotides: TGTGCCAGCAGCTCCTTTCTAGCTACTCGTAATGAGCAGTTCTTC. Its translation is CASSSFLATRNEQFF.